This section outlines one T cell receptor (beta chain) sequence together with its context. This CDR3 region has 16 residues. The V end was cut by 2 bases, the J end by 7 bases, with 21 bases between. From germline, CDR1 is KGHSH and CDR2 LQKENI. The entry originates in a study of T cells after yellow fever vaccination. Study overall: Preparation of fractions with low cell numbers was performed using SMART-Seq v4 Ultra Low Input.

Production of TCR cDNA was by 5'RACE template switching, which also added a universal primer site and UMIs. TCRdb analysed the 5' RACE reads with MiXCR anew, one entry per CDR3 protein. The table records 500,000 to 650,000 distinct CDR3 sequences, around an eighth of them present only once. The source of this sequence is a young man who received the YFV17D yellow fever vaccine. The chain links TRBV18 to TRBJ2-7; possibly TRBD1 for D (5 bases). The sequencing here drew on PBMCs, taken on the day of the yellow fever booster vaccination. The CDR3 bases are TGTGCCAGCTCACCAAGCATGCCGCAGGGCCAAGGGGAGCAGTACTTC. Translated, it gives CASSPSMPQGQGEQYF. Together with reference TRBV18 and TRBJ2-7, the CDR3 gives the full variable domain: NAGVMQNPRHLVRRRGQEARLRCSPMKGHSHVYWYRQLPEEGLKFMVYLQKENIIDESGMPKERFSAEFPKEGPSILRIQQVVRGDSAAYFCASSPSMPQGQGEQYFGPGTRLTVT.